Shown below are 28 T cell receptor beta chains from a single sample sequenced in a study of T cells in Graves' hyperthyroidism and ophthalmopathy. What was amplified from RNA transcripts were TCR beta CDR3 regions. First-round RT-PCR of the TCR CDR3 relied on the HTBI primer set. TCRdb re-called the multiplex PCR reads through MiXCR, storing one row per CDR3 protein. This table holds over 700,000 distinct CDR3 sequences, over 35% found once. Source material: blood. The receptors come from a man between 18 and 29 years old with Graves' hyperthyroidism.

The J gene is TRBJ1-2, the V gene TRBV29-1; 7 positions match TRBD1. Per the germline V gene, CDR1 is SQVTM and CDR2 is ANQGSEA. This CDR3 region has 14 residues. The trim removed 1 base at V and 5 bases at J, leaving 7 bases unmatched. The CDR3 DNA reads as TGCAGCGTTGAAGTAGCCGGGACAGCTTATGGCTACACCTTC. It specifies CSVEVAGTAYGYTF. The variable domain in full, completed from reference TRBV29-1 and TRBJ1-2, reads SAVISQKPSRDICQRGTSLTIQCQVDSQVTMMFWYRQQPGQSLTLIATANQGSEATYESGFVIDKFPISRPNLTFSTLTVSNMSPEDSSIYLCSVEVAGTAYGYTFGSGTRLTVV.

Notes on this clonotype: At one boundary the junction diverges from the germline segment, which might be a read error. The genes are TRBV19 and TRBJ1-6; tentatively, D is TRBD1 (6 bases). Germline V CDR1 and CDR2: LNHDA, SQIVND (reference sequence). The CDR3 spans 14 residues. Here the CDR3 reads CASSLRGRSSPPHF. As DNA, the CDR3 is TGTGCCAGTAGCCTCAGGGGACGTAGTTCACCCCCCCACTTT.

This clonotype appeared a single time. J is TRBJ1-4 and V is TRBV7-8; 7 nucleotides line up with TRBD1. V was pared by 7 bases and J by 7 bases, with 9 bases of the junction left unmatched. The germline gives CDR1 SGHVS, CDR2 FQNEAQ. The CDR3 runs 14 residues. CDR3 amino acids: CASNPTGPTEKLFF. The CDR3 DNA sequence: TGTGCCAGCAATCCGACAGGGCCCACTGAAAAACTGTTTTTT.

Details on this clonotype: A much larger clone differs by one base, so this may be a read error. The chain couples TRBV6-5 to TRBJ2-6; D unresolved. With 4 bases removed from V and 0 bases from J, the gap between germline ends came to 7 bases. CDR3 length equals 15 residues. The germline gives CDR1 MNHEY, CDR2 SVGAGI. CDR3 sequence (DNA): TGTGCCAGCAGTTCCCATGGCTCTGGGGCCAACGTCCTGACTTTC. Amino acids: CASSSHGSGANVLTF.

In this sample, this clonotype turned up a few times. The V call is TRBV6-6, the J call TRBJ1-1; possible D gene TRBD1, 5 bases. The V end lost 4 bases, the J end lost 4 bases, and 10 bases lay between the germline ends. Germline V gene sequence: CDR1 MNHNY, CDR2 SVGAGI (reference sequence). The CDR3 has 13 residues. The CDR3 DNA follows: TGTGCCAGCAGTTCAGGGTGGGGCACTGAAGCTTTCTTT. Its translation is CASSSGWGTEAFF.

Notes on this clonotype: The junction departs from the called germline gene at one end, perhaps through a read error. The chain links TRBV10-3 to TRBJ1-6, with D unresolved. CDR3 length: 15 amino acids. Germline assignment: CDR1 ENHRY and CDR2 SYGVKD. The CDR3 DNA follows: TGTGCCAGCAGTTTAATGGGCACTTATGATTCACCCCTCCACTTT. This codes for CASSLMGTYDSPLHF.

The J gene is TRBJ1-1, the V gene TRBV7-2; TRBD1 agrees at 8 bases. Germline trimming cut 2 bases from V and 6 bases from J; bases unmatched to any gene: 5. Germline CDR1 reads SGHTA; CDR2 reads FQGNSA. The CDR3 is made up of 14 amino acids. The CDR3 coding sequence is TGTGCCAGCAGCTTAATCTCAGGGGGCTCTGAAGCTTTCTTT. Protein: CASSLISGGSEAFF.

This clonotype was picked up many times. The chain couples TRBV15 to TRBJ2-7; 10 nucleotides line up with TRBD1. The CDR3 covers 12 residues. V lost 9 bases, J lost 4 bases, and 3 bases stayed unmatched. Germline values: CDR1 LNHNV, CDR2 YYDKDF (reference sequence). CDR3 DNA sequence: TGTGCCACACGGGACAGGGGATACGAGCAGTACTTC. Translation gives CATRDRGYEQYF.

This clonotype occurred a few times. The CDR3: CASSFVSDEQYF. CDR3 nucleotides: TGTGCCAGCAGCTTCGTCTCAGATGAGCAGTACTTC. The V call is TRBV10-3, the J call TRBJ2-7, with D uncertain. Germline assignment: CDR1 ENHRY and CDR2 SYGVKD. Between the trimmed V and J ends, which lost 10 bases and 7 bases, there was a span of 17 bases. The CDR3 consists of 12 residues.

The chain has TRBV19 and TRBJ1-4; 7 positions agree with TRBD1. There are 15 residues in the CDR3. In germline, CDR1 is LNHDA, CDR2 SQIVND (reference sequence). With 5 bases clipped from V and 6 bases from J, the junction kept 9 bases outside the gene matches. CDR3 sequence reads: CASSAQGVEDEKLFF. CDR3 bases: TGTGCCAGTAGTGCCCAGGGGGTGGAAGATGAAAAACTGTTTTTT.

This chain joins TRBV12-3 or TRBV12-4 and TRBJ1-5; possibly TRBD1 for D (5 bases). The CDR3 is 14 amino acids. With 5 bases removed from V and 6 bases from J, the gap between germline ends came to 14 bases. The chain's CDR3 is CASSPMGVSQPQHF. The CDR3 DNA reads TGTGCCAGCAGTCCCATGGGGGTGAGTCAGCCCCAGCATTTT.

The V call is TRBV7-9, the J call TRBJ2-2; D gene uncertain. The CDR3 is made up of 13 amino acids. Germline CDR1 SEHNR, CDR2 FQNEAQ (reference sequence). Trimming removed 10 bases at V and 0 bases at J, with 9 bases between. CDR3 amino acids: CATGPTNTGELFF. For the CDR3, the DNA is TGTGCCACTGGCCCCACGAACACCGGGGAGCTGTTTTTT.

As to this clonotype: The germline gene is not matched at one end of the junction; a read error may be the cause. This chain links TRBV10-2 with TRBJ1-2; D not certain. Germline values: CDR1 WSHSY, CDR2 SAAADI. CDR3 length: 13 amino acids. DNA for the CDR3: TGTGCCAGCAGCCAAGACCCAGATTATGGCTACACCTTC. Protein sequence: CASSQDPDYGYTF.

The rearrangement links TRBV2 to TRBJ1-4; a possible D gene is TRBD1 (6 bases). V shed 4 bases and J shed 8 bases, with 11 bases lying between them. Germline values: CDR1 SNHLY, CDR2 FYNNEI. CDR3 length equals 13 residues. DNA for the CDR3: TGTGCCAGCAGTGCGAAGGGGGGCGAAAAACTGTTTTTT. Translated: CASSAKGGEKLFF.

The V gene is TRBV7-9, the J gene TRBJ1-5; TRBD1 agrees at 8 bases. The germline gives CDR1 SEHNR, CDR2 FQNEAQ (reference sequence). V shed 3 bases and J 6 bases; nucleotides not matched to a gene: 10. CDR3 length: 16 residues. CDR3 DNA sequence: TGTGCCAGCAGCTTGGCGGACAGGGAGGGCGGTCAGCCCCAGCATTTT. It codes for CASSLADREGGQPQHF.

This clonotype was counted many times. The chain is built from TRBV10-3 and TRBJ1-5; 9 nucleotides align to TRBD1. Germline CDR1 is ENHRY and CDR2 is SYGVKD. This CDR3 contains 16 residues. Trimming at V came to 2 bases and at J to 5 bases, leaving 7 bases not matched to a gene. The CDR3 here is CAISERDRAVDQPQHF. DNA of the CDR3: TGTGCCATCAGTGAGAGGGACAGGGCCGTTGATCAGCCCCAGCATTTT.

This clonotype was counted a few times. The chain uses TRBV20-1 and TRBJ2-7, with TRBD2 matching over 10 bases. The V and J ends lost 3 bases and 2 bases, in that order; junction bases with no gene match: 4. Germline V CDR1 and CDR2: DFQATT, SNEGSKA (reference sequence). The CDR3 is made up of 14 amino acids. Written as DNA, the CDR3 is TGCAGTGCTAGCCGACTAGCGGGCACCTACGAGCAGTACTTC. Translating it yields CSASRLAGTYEQYF.

On this clonotype itself: At one end, the junction sequence differs from germline, possibly due to a read error. The CDR3 DNA reads as TGCGCCAGCAGCCAAGATTGGGCTGCAAGCTCTGGGGCCAACGTCCTGACTTTC. Residues: CASSQDWAASSGANVLTF. The V gene is TRBV7-3, the J gene TRBJ2-6; D is unclear. CDR1 is SGHTA and CDR2 is FQGTGA in the germline V gene. The CDR3 contains 18 residues.

Worth noting for this clonotype: Since a much larger clone is just one base distant, this may be a read error. No conserved phenylalanine or tryptophan ends this CDR3, so it is likely a read error. This chain uses TRBV2 with TRBJ1-1, with 7 bases fitting TRBD1. This CDR3 comprises 15 residues. CDR1 is SNHLY and CDR2 is FYNNEI in the germline V gene. Trimming cost V 1 base and J 1 base; bases outside gene matches: 3. The CDR3 here is CASSEEEGANTEAFY. The CDR3, as DNA: TGTGCCAGCAGTGAAGAAGAGGGGGCGAACACTGAAGCTTTCTAT.

The J gene is TRBJ1-4, the V gene TRBV5-1; no reliable D call. V was clipped by 0 bases and J by 7 bases, with 13 bases between them. The CDR3 has 15 amino acids. Germline assignment: CDR1 SGHRS and CDR2 YFSETQ. The CDR3 DNA reads TGCGCCAGCAGCTTGGTTACGGCGTCGACTGAAAAACTGTTTTTT. Translation: CASSLVTASTEKLFF.

The chain is built from TRBV29-1 and TRBJ2-3; TRBD2 matches 8 bases. Germline lookup yields CDR1 SQVTM and CDR2 ANQGSEA. After removal of 5 bases from V and 4 bases from J, the junction contained 5 bases not matched to a gene. The CDR3 sequence is 13 residues long. DNA of the CDR3: TGCAGCGTTACAAGCGGGAGCTCAGATACGCAGTATTTT. Amino acids: CSVTSGSSDTQYF.

V gene TRBV6-5 combines with J gene TRBJ1-3, with 8 bases fitting TRBD1. The CDR3 consists of 15 residues. Trimming removed 5 bases from V and 4 bases from J; junction bases left unmatched: 7. Germline CDR1 is MNHEY and CDR2 is SVGAGI. The CDR3 bases are TGTGCCAGCAGTACCCAGGGGGCGAGCGGAAACACCATATATTTT. Amino acids: CASSTQGASGNTIYF.

Worth noting for this clonotype: A junction end diverges from the germline sequence, so it may reflect a read error. The chain carries TRBV10-3 and TRBJ1-1; D remains unclear. In germline, CDR1 is ENHRY, CDR2 SYGVKD. This CDR3 region has 14 residues. The CDR3 coding sequence is TGTGCCAGCAGTTTAGGAAGGAGAAGAACTGAAGCTTTCTTT. This sequence encodes CASSLGRRRTEAFF.

This clonotype appeared a few times. V usage is TRBV6-5 and J usage is TRBJ1-6, with 8 bases that match TRBD1. The CDR3 extends over 15 amino acids. Germline CDR1 and CDR2: MNHEY and SVGAGI. V trimming: 1 base; J trimming: 7 bases; junction bases outside the gene matches: 3. Here the CDR3 reads CASSYLQGENSPLHF. Here the CDR3 DNA reads TGTGCCAGCAGTTACTTACAGGGGGAGAATTCACCCCTCCACTTT.

This clonotype has just one count. The V and J genes are TRBV24-1 and TRBJ2-2, with D perhaps assigned TRBD1 or TRBD2 (5 bases each). The CDR3 is made up of 17 amino acids. Trimming took 5 bases from V and 4 from J, leaving 19 bases between them. CDR1 is KGHDR, CDR2 SFDVKD, per germline. CDR3 sequence: CATSGDPDGLITGELFF. CDR3 nucleotides: TGTGCCACCAGTGGGGACCCGGACGGGCTTATCACCGGGGAGCTGTTTTTT.

A few counts support this clonotype. The chain links TRBV12-3 or TRBV12-4 to TRBJ2-1, with 8 bases that match TRBD1. Unmatched junction bases numbered 8, after V lost 6 bases and J lost 4 bases. The CDR3 sequence is 15 residues long. CDR3: CASSLLGTGYNEQFF. The DNA for the CDR3 is TGTGCCAGCAGCCTCCTCGGGACAGGTTACAATGAGCAGTTCTTC.

V is TRBV20-1 and J is TRBJ1-1, with D maybe TRBD1 (5 bases). V was shortened by 5 bases and J by 1 base, with 14 bases between the two germline ends. The CDR3 length is 14 residues. Looked up from germline, CDR1 is DFQATT and CDR2 is SNEGSKA (reference sequence). The CDR3 nucleotides read TGCAGTGCTCCCATTGGGGCGGGGAACACTGAAGCTTTCTTT. Amino acid sequence: CSAPIGAGNTEAFF.

V is TRBV10-3 and J is TRBJ1-4; 9 bases map to TRBD1. Germline lookup yields CDR1 ENHRY and CDR2 SYGVKD. The CDR3 has 14 residues. The junction had 6 bases not matched to a gene; V was cut back by 10 bases and J by 3 bases. CDR3 DNA: TGTGCCACCGGGACAGGGAGGGCTAATGAAAAACTGTTTTTT. Translating gives CATGTGRANEKLFF.